Listed here is a single TCR beta chain. Germline V gives CDR1 SGHTS, CDR2 YDEGEE. With V trimmed by 4 bases and J by 2 bases, 6 bases remained unmatched. The CDR3 is 14 residues long. The record originates from a study of shared clonotypes between healthy human individuals. A CD45RA+ naive subset and a CD45RA-negative memory subset were split from CD4+ cells. Libraries were prepared by immunoSEQ multiplex PCR; TCRdb keeps only in-frame clonotypes and omits some of them. The sample records 2 million to 3 million clones, approximately 93% being singletons. This TCR was recovered from a man aged 18-30 years in good health. Some clones in this sample may be carry-over from other donors' samples. The sample was naive CD4+ T cells from PBMCs. Subset reported: CD45RA+ positively selected. This chain joins TRBV5-8 and TRBJ2-7; the match to TRBD1 covers 7 bases. In nucleotides, the CDR3 is TGTGCCAGCAGCATCGACAGGGCCGCCTACGAGCAGTACTTC. Protein: CASSIDRAAYEQYF.